This section outlines one TCR beta chain sequence together with its context. This clone came up once. What this receptor recognizes is not known. Base quality data are lacking; no much larger clone is found one base away. Mismatch repair deficiency in every enrolled patient was established by polymerase chain reaction or immunohistochemistry. TCR sequencing was carried out for three patients who responded to pembrolizumab therapy. The phase II trial prospectively evaluated PD-1 blockade with pembrolizumab in advanced mismatch repair-deficient cancers, independent of tissue of origin. Peripheral blood T cell samples were gathered serially, both before PD-1 blockade started and at multiple time points afterward. Blood sampling times were expressed in weeks after the first pembrolizumab dose. To prepare the library, the immunoSEQ multiplex PCR assay was applied. This is the immuneACCESS table as TCRdb keeps it, with only in-frame sequences that have V and J called. A part of the clones is gone; compared with another copy, unresolved V genes explain less than half, and the rest is unexplained. This sample lists 14,000 or so clones; roughly 82% were detected once. The ten largest clonotypes hold about 1.7% of the sample.

These data belong to a study of PD-1 blockade in mismatch repair-deficient tumors (dated by TCRdb to 2016 to 2017). Regarding the research as a whole: The trial enrolled about 90 consecutive patients with about a dozen mismatch repair-deficient cancer types between late 2013 and late 2016, all previously treated and progressing. Tumor-associated T cell clones were tracked in the peripheral blood of patients responding to PD-1 blockade by deep sequencing of TCR CDR3 regions.

Broader findings and caveats from the paper: Clones residing in the tumor, which were often undetectable in blood before treatment, expanded quickly after pembrolizumab and then contracted, generally before radiologic responses.

Trimmed from V: 5 bases; trimmed from J: 9 bases; junction bases lacking a gene match: 4. Measured from the cysteine to the phenylalanine, the CDR3 is 12 residues long. The read is trimmed to its CDR3 DNA, 36 bases read in frame from base 1. CDR1 and CDR2 were assigned from the germline V gene as MGHDK and SYGVNS. The sequences come from PBMCs, collected approximately 15 weeks after starting pembrolizumab. This sequence was found in an adult with mismatch repair-deficient cancer. The rearrangement joined TRBV25-1 to TRBJ1-2, with TRBD1 identical over 9 junction bases. The CDR3 corresponds to CASSIGQGSYTF. The sequence in DNA is TGTGCCAGCAGTATCGGACAGGGGAGCTACACCTTC.